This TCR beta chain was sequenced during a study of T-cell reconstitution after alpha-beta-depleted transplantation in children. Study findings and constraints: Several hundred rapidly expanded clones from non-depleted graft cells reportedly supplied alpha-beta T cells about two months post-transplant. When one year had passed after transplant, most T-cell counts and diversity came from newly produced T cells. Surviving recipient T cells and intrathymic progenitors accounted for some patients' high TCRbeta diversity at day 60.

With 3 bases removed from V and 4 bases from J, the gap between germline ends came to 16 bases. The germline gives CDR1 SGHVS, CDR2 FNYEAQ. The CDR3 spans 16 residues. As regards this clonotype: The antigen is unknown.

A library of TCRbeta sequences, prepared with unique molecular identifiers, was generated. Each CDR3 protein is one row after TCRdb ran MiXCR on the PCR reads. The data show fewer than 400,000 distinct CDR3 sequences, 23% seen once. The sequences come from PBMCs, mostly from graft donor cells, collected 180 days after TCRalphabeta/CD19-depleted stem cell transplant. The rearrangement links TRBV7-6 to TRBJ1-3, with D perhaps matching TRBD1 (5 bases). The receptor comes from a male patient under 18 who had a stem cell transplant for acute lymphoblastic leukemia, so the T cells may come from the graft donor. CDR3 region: CASSLLPQGYGNTIYF. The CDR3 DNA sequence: TGTGCCAGCAGCTTGTTACCTCAGGGATACGGAAACACCATATATTTT.